This TCR beta chain comes out of a study of T cells after posttransplantation cyclophosphamide. The CDR3 is 13 amino acids. The germline V gene has CDR1 SQVTM and CDR2 ANQGSEA. V trimming: 4 bases; J trimming: 4 bases; junction bases outside the gene matches: 5. Sequencing was performed with immunoSEQ multiplex PCR; in TCRdb, only in-frame clones are kept and a portion is missing. The table has some 1,900 clones, around 81% seen once. Comment on this clone: Its antigen is as yet unknown.

Treatment was busulfan-fludarabine conditioning, a marrow graft, and cyclophosphamide on days +3 and +4. Study-wide findings and caveats: TRB clonality was highly associated with recipient CMV seropositivity and reactivation. Later post-transplant blood repertoires were often dominated by donor CD8+ memory clones.

The sequences come from CD8+ T cells sorted from blood, collected roughly 340 days after allogeneic stem cell transplant with posttransplant cyclophosphamide. The gene calls are TRBV29-1 and TRBJ1-1, with 8 bases lining up with TRBD1. The source of this sequence is a male patient aged 45-59 years who received an allogeneic stem cell transplant from a related donor and was CMV-positive. Some T cells may have come from the graft donor. In nucleotides, the CDR3 is TGCAGCGTTGTCGGACAGGGACCCACTGAAGCTTTCTTT. This encodes CSVVGQGPTEAFF.